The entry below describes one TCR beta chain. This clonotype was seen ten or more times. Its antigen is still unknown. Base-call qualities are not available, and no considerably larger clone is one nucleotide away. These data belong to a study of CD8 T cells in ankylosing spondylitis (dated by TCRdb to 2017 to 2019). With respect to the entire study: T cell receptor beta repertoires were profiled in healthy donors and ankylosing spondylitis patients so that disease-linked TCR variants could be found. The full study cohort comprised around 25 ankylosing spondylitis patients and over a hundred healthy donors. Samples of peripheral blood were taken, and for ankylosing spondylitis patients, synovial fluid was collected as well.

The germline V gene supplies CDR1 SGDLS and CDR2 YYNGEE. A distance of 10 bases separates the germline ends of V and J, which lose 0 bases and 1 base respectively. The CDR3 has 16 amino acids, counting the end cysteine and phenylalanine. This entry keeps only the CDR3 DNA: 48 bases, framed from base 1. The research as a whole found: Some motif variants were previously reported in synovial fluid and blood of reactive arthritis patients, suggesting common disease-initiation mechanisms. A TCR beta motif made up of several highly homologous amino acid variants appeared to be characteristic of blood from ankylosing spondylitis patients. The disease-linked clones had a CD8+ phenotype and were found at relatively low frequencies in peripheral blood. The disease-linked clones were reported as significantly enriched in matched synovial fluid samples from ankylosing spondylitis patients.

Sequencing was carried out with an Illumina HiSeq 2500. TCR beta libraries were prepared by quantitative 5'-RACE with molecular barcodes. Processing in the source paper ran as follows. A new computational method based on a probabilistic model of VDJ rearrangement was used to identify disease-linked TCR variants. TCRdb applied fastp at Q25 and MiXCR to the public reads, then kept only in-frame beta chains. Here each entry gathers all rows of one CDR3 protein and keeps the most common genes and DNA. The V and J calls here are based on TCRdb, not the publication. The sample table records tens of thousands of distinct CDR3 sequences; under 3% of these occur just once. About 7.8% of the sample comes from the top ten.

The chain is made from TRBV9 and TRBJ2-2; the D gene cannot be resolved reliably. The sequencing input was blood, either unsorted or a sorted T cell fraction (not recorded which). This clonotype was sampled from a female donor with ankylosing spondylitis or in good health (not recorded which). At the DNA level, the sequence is TGTGCCAGCAGCGTAGGGGAAAGTTGGAACACCGGGGAGCTGTTTTTT. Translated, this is CASSVGESWNTGELFF.